Shown below are 24 T cell receptor beta chains from a single sample sequenced in a study of regulatory T cells in long-lasting Graves disease. Assembly of TCR beta libraries relied on iRepertoire HTBI primers together with Arm-PCR of CDR3 regions. TCRdb itself ran the multiplex PCR reads through MiXCR, one entry per CDR3 protein. The profile shows about 560,000 distinct CDR3 sequences, roughly a sixth of them singletons. As for time point: newly diagnosed GD, antithyroid drugs for less than 3 months. With RNA extracted from PBMCs as input, the TCR library was made. This same sample was also part of a study on T cells in Graves' hyperthyroidism and ophthalmopathy.

Specimen: peripheral blood mononuclear cells (PBMCs), collected at new diagnosis, from a patient treated with antithyroid drugs. These receptors were collected from a young man with Graves disease.

This clonotype was detected many times. The V call is TRBV5-1, the J call TRBJ2-1, with D hard to call. Trimming took off 1 base at V and 7 bases at J, with 9 bases between the two ends. The CDR3 is 13 residues long. Per germline, CDR1 SGHRS and CDR2 YFSETQ. CDR3 bases: TGCGCCAGCAGCTTGAGACGGGTAAATGAGCAGTTCTTC. It yields the protein CASSLRRVNEQFF.

This clonotype showed up many times. The chain carries TRBV20-1 and TRBJ2-2; 10 nucleotides match TRBD1. Germline CDR1 reads DFQATT; CDR2 reads SNEGSKA (reference sequence). This CDR3 comprises 16 residues. Trimming cost V 2 bases and J 3 bases; bases outside gene matches: 6. The CDR3 DNA reads as TGCAGTGCTAGACCACGACAGGGGGCGTACACCGGGGAGCTGTTTTTT. Its translation is CSARPRQGAYTGELFF.

As concerns this clonotype: With a much larger clone just one base away, this may be a read error. The V call is TRBV7-9, the J call TRBJ2-3; tentative D call: TRBD2 (5 bases). Germline-derived CDR1 and CDR2 are SEHNR and FQNEAQ (reference sequence). The CDR3 runs 16 residues. CDR3 sequence reads: CASSLVNGGRPDAQYF. CDR3 DNA sequence: TGTGCCAGCAGCTTAGTTAATGGCGGGCGGCCAGATGCGCAGTATTTT.

This clonotype was recorded a few times. The chain uses TRBV14 and TRBJ2-3; D is unresolved. This CDR3 contains 12 residues. CDR1 is SGHDN, CDR2 FVKESK, per germline. V was shortened by 5 bases and J by 2 bases, with 5 bases between the two germline ends. The CDR3 sequence: CASSDFTDTQYF. The CDR3 bases are TGTGCCAGCAGCGACTTCACAGATACGCAGTATTTT.

This clonotype appeared a few times. J is TRBJ2-1 and V is TRBV6-5, with D unresolved. Germline V gene lookup returns CDR1 MNHEY and CDR2 SVGAGI. This CDR3 region has 14 residues. V was shortened by 2 bases and J by 10 bases, with 15 bases between the two germline ends. The CDR3 here is CASSYGRSLGEQFF. The CDR3, as DNA: TGTGCCAGCAGTTACGGTAGGAGCCTTGGGGAGCAGTTCTTC.

Many counts were recorded for this clonotype. The chain links TRBV20-1 to TRBJ1-1; perhaps TRBD1 as D (5 bases). Germline lookup yields CDR1 DFQATT and CDR2 SNEGSKA (reference sequence). The CDR3 is 16 amino acids. This chain's CDR3 is CRAERTLGLMNTEAFF. The DNA of the CDR3 is TGCAGGGCTGAGCGGACCCTGGGGCTCATGAACACTGAAGCTTTCTTT.

The chain combines TRBV5-1 with TRBJ2-4; TRBD1 matches 8 bases. The CDR3 covers 15 residues. With V trimmed by 4 bases and J by 8 bases, 11 bases remained unmatched. Germline CDR1 reads SGHRS; CDR2 reads YFSETQ. CDR3 DNA sequence: TGCGCCAGCAGCGACCCCCAGGGGGCGGTGGACATTCAGTACTTC. It specifies CASSDPQGAVDIQYF.

At least ten counts were recorded for this clonotype. The V gene is TRBV27, the J gene TRBJ2-2; tentative D call: TRBD1 (5 bases). CDR3 length: 13 amino acids. The V gene lost 3 bases and the J gene lost 7 bases, with 9 bases spanning the gap. In germline, CDR1 is MNHEY, CDR2 SMNVEV (reference sequence). CDR3: CASSLVGDGELFF. DNA of the CDR3: TGTGCCAGCAGTTTGGTAGGGGACGGGGAGCTGTTTTTT.

There are many counts of this clonotype. The chain employs TRBV28 and TRBJ2-3; D could derive from TRBD1 or TRBD2 (5 bases each). The length of the CDR3 is 15 residues. The germline V gene has CDR1 MDHEN and CDR2 SYDVKM. The ends were cut back, 5 bases at V and 5 bases at J, with 17 bases in the middle. The CDR3 DNA reads TGTGCCAGCAGTACCGGGGTGGGACGGAGAGATACGCAGTATTTT. It specifies CASSTGVGRRDTQYF.

This clonotype has more than one count but fewer than ten. V gene TRBV4-1 combines with J gene TRBJ1-5; no reliable D call. The CDR3 has 16 amino acids. Germline-derived CDR1 and CDR2 are MGHRA and YSYEKL. V lost 4 bases and J lost 0, with 13 bases in between. The CDR3 loop is CASSRYSANSNQPQHF. CDR3 DNA: TGCGCCAGCAGCCGCTACAGTGCCAATAGCAATCAGCCCCAGCATTTT.

About this clonotype itself: This may come from a read error, since a much larger clone is one base off. The CDR3 does not close with the conserved phenylalanine or tryptophan, likely indicating a read error. The CDR3 is CASSHGGVGEKLFS. CDR3 DNA sequence: TGTGCCAGCAGCCACGGGGGGGTCGGTGAAAAACTGTTTTCT. The rearrangement joins TRBV3-1 to TRBJ1-4, with D tentatively TRBD1 (5 bases). CDR1 is LGHDT and CDR2 is YNNKEL in the germline V gene (reference sequence). This CDR3 spans 14 amino acids. The germline V and J ends were trimmed by 3 bases and 7 bases, with 12 bases remaining between them.

The chain joins TRBV10-3 to TRBJ2-1; 8 bases line up with TRBD2. The CDR3 is made up of 15 amino acids. Germline V gene data show CDR1 as ENHRY and CDR2 as SYGVKD. The J segment lost 7 bases and the V segment lost 0 bases, leaving 5 bases of the junction unmatched. The CDR3: CAISESETSANEQFF. The CDR3 nucleotides are TGTGCCATCAGTGAGTCGGAGACTAGCGCTAATGAGCAGTTCTTC.

This clonotype has at least ten counts. This rearrangement joins TRBV5-6 to TRBJ1-5; D is ambiguous. The CDR3 totals 16 residues. CDR1 is SGHDT, CDR2 YYEEEE, per germline. V was clipped by 0 bases and J by 1 base, with 11 bases between them. The CDR3 sequence is CASSLAWSGSNQPQHF. The CDR3 DNA follows: TGTGCCAGCAGCTTGGCCTGGTCCGGGAGCAATCAGCCCCAGCATTTT.

About this clonotype: One end of the junction fails to match germline, which may point to a read error. The chain uses TRBV5-1 and TRBJ2-7; TRBD2 matches at 12 bases. From germline, CDR1 is SGHRS and CDR2 YFSETQ. This CDR3 spans 16 amino acids. The CDR3 DNA sequence: TGTGCCAGCAGCTTAGGCCGGACTAGCGGGACCTACGAGCAGTACTTC. This gives the protein CASSLGRTSGTYEQYF. The full variable domain, rest sourced from reference TRBV5-1 and TRBJ2-7, is KAGVTQTPRYLIKTRGQQVTLSCSPISGHRSVSWYQQTPGQGLQFLFEYFSETQRNKGNFPGRFSGRQFSNSRSEMNVSTLELGDSALYLCASSLGRTSGTYEQYFGPGTRLTVT.

This clonotype was picked up many times. The gene calls are TRBV27 and TRBJ2-5; TRBD2 matches at 11 bases. CDR1 is MNHEY, CDR2 SMNVEV, per germline (reference sequence). This CDR3 has 15 residues. J lost 4 bases, V lost 10 bases, and 11 bases had no gene match. The CDR3 loop reads CATRSSGRIGETQYF. The CDR3 region has the DNA TGTGCCACACGGTCTAGCGGGAGGATTGGAGAGACCCAGTACTTC.

This clonotype was found many times. The chain joins TRBV3-1 to TRBJ1-1; D gene uncertain. Germline CDR1 and CDR2: LGHDT and YNNKEL (reference sequence). This CDR3 contains 14 residues. Trimming took off 0 bases at V and 8 bases at J, with 13 bases between the two ends. CDR3 in amino acids: CASSQDMVGYEAFF. CDR3 nucleotides: TGTGCCAGCAGCCAAGATATGGTTGGATACGAAGCTTTCTTT. Full variable domain (rest looked up from reference TRBV3-1 and TRBJ1-1): DTAVSQTPKYLVTQMGNDKSIKCEQNLGHDTMYWYKQDSKKFLKIMFSYNNKELIINETVPNRFSPKSPDKAHLNLHINSLELGDSAVYFCASSQDMVGYEAFFGQGTRLTVV.

The chain couples TRBV7-9 to TRBJ1-6; 8 positions agree with TRBD1. Germline V gene sequence: CDR1 SEHNR, CDR2 FQNEAQ (reference sequence). V was pared by 9 bases and J by 4 bases, with 8 bases of the junction left unmatched. This CDR3 has 15 amino acids. CDR3 DNA sequence: TGTGCCAGTACCCAAGGGACAGGTTATAATTCACCCCTCCACTTT. It encodes CASTQGTGYNSPLHF.

V and J are TRBV20-1 and TRBJ2-5; TRBD2 matches at 16 bases. With V trimmed by 6 bases and J by 0 bases, 1 base remained unmatched. Germline V CDR1 and CDR2: DFQATT, SNEGSKA (reference sequence). This CDR3 comprises 15 residues. The DNA for the CDR3 is TGCAGTGCGGGACTAGCGGGAGGGTACCAAGAGACCCAGTACTTC. Translated: CSAGLAGGYQETQYF.

The chain combines TRBV7-8 with TRBJ1-5; a weak D match, TRBD1 (6 bases). In germline, CDR1 is SGHVS, CDR2 FQNEAQ. With 4 bases removed from V and 0 bases from J, the gap between germline ends came to 13 bases. The CDR3 runs 16 residues. CDR3 protein: CASSYDRTSSNQPQHF. The CDR3 DNA reads as TGTGCCAGCAGCTATGACAGGACGTCTAGCAATCAGCCCCAGCATTTT. The full variable domain, completed using reference TRBV7-8 and TRBJ1-5, is GAGVSQSPRYKVAKRGQDVALRCDPISGHVSLFWYQQALGQGPEFLTYFQNEAQLDKSGLPSDRFFAERPEGSVSTLKIQRTQQEDSAVYLCASSYDRTSSNQPQHFGDGTRLSIL.

This clonotype was observed a few times. This chain uses TRBV4-2 with TRBJ2-7; tentatively, D is TRBD1 (6 bases). The CDR3 sequence is 14 residues long. The V end was cut by 1 base, the J end by 4 bases, with 11 bases between. The germline CDR1 and CDR2 sequences are LGHNA and YNFKEQ. The CDR3 sequence: CASSQAGQFYEQYF. The CDR3 nucleotides read TGTGCCAGCAGCCAAGCCGGACAGTTTTACGAGCAGTACTTC.

Concerning this clonotype: A much larger clone differs from this one at a single base, so this may be a read error. The CDR3 DNA reads as TGTGCCAGCACCCCAAGGTGGATAGAGACCCGGTACTTC. Amino acid sequence: CASTPRWIETRYF. The chain combines TRBV12-3 or TRBV12-4 with TRBJ2-5; D unresolved. The CDR3 loop spans 13 amino acids.

On this clonotype itself: A read error may be the cause here, since a much bigger clone is one base away. The chain uses TRBV15 and TRBJ2-5; 8 nucleotides line up with TRBD2. V dropped 1 base and J dropped 4; count of bases not matched to a gene: 8. From germline, CDR1 is LNHNV and CDR2 YYDKDF (reference sequence). The CDR3 runs to 16 residues. The CDR3, as DNA: TGTGCCACCAGCAGAGGTGGGGGACTAGGACCAGAGACCCAGTACTTC. Amino acid sequence: CATSRGGGLGPETQYF.

This chain connects TRBV20-1 to TRBJ2-3, with TRBD2 matching over 7 bases. Germline V lookup: CDR1 DFQATT, CDR2 SNEGSKA (reference sequence). Unmatched junction bases numbered 18, after V lost 0 bases and J lost 3 bases. The CDR3 sequence is 19 residues long. CDR3 in amino acids: CSARDQVPLAAQPTDTQYF. CDR3 nucleotides: TGCAGTGCTAGAGATCAGGTTCCCCTAGCGGCGCAACCGACAGATACGCAGTATTTT.

This clonotype occurred many times. The chain is built from TRBV3-1 and TRBJ1-1; D gene uncertain. Between the trimmed V and J ends, which lost 4 bases and 5 bases, there was a span of 17 bases. Germline V gives CDR1 LGHDT, CDR2 YNNKEL (reference sequence). The CDR3 is made up of 15 amino acids. CDR3 sequence: CASSPTGAMGTEAFF. The CDR3 DNA follows: TGTGCCAGCAGCCCGACCGGCGCCATGGGGACTGAAGCTTTCTTT.